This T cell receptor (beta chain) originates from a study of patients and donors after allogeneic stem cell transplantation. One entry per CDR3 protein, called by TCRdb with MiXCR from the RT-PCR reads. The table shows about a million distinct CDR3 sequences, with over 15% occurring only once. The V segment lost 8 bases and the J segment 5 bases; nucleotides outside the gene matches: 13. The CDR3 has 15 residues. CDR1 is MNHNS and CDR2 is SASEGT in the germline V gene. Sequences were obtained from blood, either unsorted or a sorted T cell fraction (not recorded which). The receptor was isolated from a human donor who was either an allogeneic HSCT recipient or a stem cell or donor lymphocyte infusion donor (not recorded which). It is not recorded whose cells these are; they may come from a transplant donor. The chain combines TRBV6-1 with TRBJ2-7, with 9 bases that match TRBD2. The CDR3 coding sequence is TGTGCCAGCTCCTATGGGGCTAGCGGGATCGACGAGCAGTACTTC. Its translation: CASSYGASGIDEQYF.